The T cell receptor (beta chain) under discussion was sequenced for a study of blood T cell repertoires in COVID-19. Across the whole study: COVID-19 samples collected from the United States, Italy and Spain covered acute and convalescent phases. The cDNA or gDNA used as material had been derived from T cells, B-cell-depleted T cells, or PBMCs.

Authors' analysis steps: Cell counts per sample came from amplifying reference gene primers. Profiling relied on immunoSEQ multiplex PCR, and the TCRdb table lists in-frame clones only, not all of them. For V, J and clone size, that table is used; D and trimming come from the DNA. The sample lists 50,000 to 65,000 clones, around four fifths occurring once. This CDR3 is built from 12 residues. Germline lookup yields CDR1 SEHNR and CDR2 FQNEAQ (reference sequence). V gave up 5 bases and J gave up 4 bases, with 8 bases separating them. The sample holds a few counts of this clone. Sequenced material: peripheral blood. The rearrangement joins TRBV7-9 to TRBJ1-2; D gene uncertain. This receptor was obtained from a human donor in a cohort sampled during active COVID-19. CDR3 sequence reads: CASSPDFYGYTF. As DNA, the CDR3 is TGTGCCAGCAGCCCAGACTTCTATGGCTACACCTTC.